One and the same sample provided the 24 T cell receptor beta chains below, sequenced in a study of blood T cell repertoires in COVID-19. Clones were read by immunoSEQ multiplex PCR, and TCRdb kept only the in-frame ones, dropping some. The table lists 110,000 to 150,000 clones, over 75% of them singletons. Source material: peripheral blood. The source is a human donor in a cohort sampled during active COVID-19.

The chain has TRBV5-1 and TRBJ1-1, with a tentative D call TRBD1 (5 bases). The CDR3 extends over 13 amino acids. Germline-derived CDR1 and CDR2 are SGHRS and YFSETQ. V shed 0 bases and J shed 6 bases, with 9 bases lying between them. This CDR3 reads CASSLVGGSEAFF. Here the CDR3 DNA reads TGCGCCAGCAGCTTGGTGGGGGGGTCTGAAGCTTTCTTT. The full variable domain, rest sourced from reference TRBV5-1 and TRBJ1-1, is KAGVTQTPRYLIKTRGQQVTLSCSPISGHRSVSWYQQTPGQGLQFLFEYFSETQRNKGNFPGRFSGRQFSNSRSEMNVSTLELGDSALYLCASSLVGGSEAFFGQGTRLTVV.

About this clone: This sample also contains other DNA sequences that code for the same CDR3. This chain joins TRBV18 and TRBJ1-1; 8 bases agree with TRBD1. The CDR3 contains 14 residues. V lost 3 bases to trimming and J lost 5 bases; unmatched junction nucleotides: 5. Per the germline V gene, CDR1 is KGHSH and CDR2 is LQKENI. The CDR3 bases are TGTGCCAGCTCACCTGGGACAGGCGGAACTGAAGCTTTCTTT. This sequence encodes CASSPGTGGTEAFF.

V gene TRBV9 combines with J gene TRBJ2-5; possibly TRBD2 for D (5 bases). The CDR3 totals 17 residues. V lost 3 bases to trimming and J lost 0 bases, with 18 bases between them. From germline, CDR1 is SGDLS and CDR2 YYNGEE. This CDR3 is CASSETGVHSYQETQYF. CDR3 nucleotide sequence: TGTGCCAGCAGCGAGACCGGGGTCCATTCGTACCAAGAGACCCAGTACTTC.

The rearrangement links TRBV7-2 to TRBJ2-2; 7 nucleotides align to TRBD1. The trim removed 5 bases at V and 1 base at J, leaving 4 bases unmatched. Germline V gives CDR1 SGHTA, CDR2 FQGNSA. The CDR3 loop spans 15 amino acids. The CDR3 reads CASSQGVLNTGELFF. In DNA form, the CDR3 reads TGTGCCAGCAGCCAGGGGGTCCTGAACACCGGGGAGCTGTTTTTT.

The gene calls are TRBV5-1 and TRBJ2-5; D is perhaps TRBD2 (7 bases). This CDR3 comprises 13 residues. Between the trimmed V and J ends, which lost 6 bases and 4 bases, there was a span of 13 bases. The germline V gene has CDR1 SGHRS and CDR2 YFSETQ. The CDR3 is CASTRGGLETQYF. The CDR3 nucleotides are TGCGCCAGCACGAGGGGGGGTTTAGAGACCCAGTACTTC.

The chain carries TRBV5-5 and TRBJ1-4, with 8 nucleotides matching TRBD1. The germline gives CDR1 SGHKS, CDR2 YYEKEE (reference sequence). The CDR3 contains 14 residues. The ends lost 4 bases at V and 3 bases at J; junction bases unmatched: 2. The CDR3 DNA follows: TGTGCCAGCAGCCGACAGGGGCCTAATGAAAAACTGTTTTTT. Translating it yields CASSRQGPNEKLFF.

The chain has TRBV19 and TRBJ1-1; perhaps TRBD1 as D (6 bases). From germline, CDR1 is LNHDA and CDR2 SQIVND (reference sequence). CDR3 length: 14 residues. V was cut by 4 bases and J by 6 bases, with 15 bases left in between. CDR3 nucleotides: TGTGCCAGTAGTAGAATTACAGGGAGCCCTGAAGCTTTCTTT. Amino acids: CASSRITGSPEAFF.

This rearrangement joins TRBV5-1 to TRBJ2-7, with 9 bases lining up with TRBD1. Germline-derived CDR1 and CDR2 are SGHRS and YFSETQ. V was pared by 4 bases and J by 4 bases, with 6 bases of the junction left unmatched. The CDR3 loop spans 14 amino acids. CDR3 loop: CASSPRTGEYEQYF. DNA for the CDR3: TGCGCCAGCAGCCCCAGGACAGGGGAGTACGAGCAGTACTTC. Complete variable domain (other parts from reference TRBV5-1 and TRBJ2-7): KAGVTQTPRYLIKTRGQQVTLSCSPISGHRSVSWYQQTPGQGLQFLFEYFSETQRNKGNFPGRFSGRQFSNSRSEMNVSTLELGDSALYLCASSPRTGEYEQYFGPGTRLTVT.

This chain links TRBV2 with TRBJ2-3; 7 bases align to TRBD2. CDR1 SNHLY and CDR2 FYNNEI come from the germline V gene. The CDR3 is 15 residues long. V trimming: 6 bases; J trimming: 0 bases; junction bases outside the gene matches: 6. This CDR3 reads CASSTMGGSTDTQYF. The CDR3 nucleotides read TGTGCCAGCAGCACCATGGGGGGGAGCACAGATACGCAGTATTTT.

This chain connects TRBV7-8 to TRBJ1-5; no clear D gene. In germline, CDR1 is SGHVS, CDR2 FQNEAQ. The V end was cut by 6 bases, the J end by 1 base, with 7 bases between. The CDR3 sequence is 13 residues long. CDR3 amino acids: CASSQASNQPQHF. The CDR3 nucleotides read TGTGCCAGCAGTCAGGCGAGCAATCAGCCCCAGCATTTT.

The gene calls are TRBV28 and TRBJ1-5; D is perhaps TRBD1 (6 bases). From germline, CDR1 is MDHEN and CDR2 SYDVKM. CDR3 length equals 15 residues. V lost 4 bases and J lost 3, with 13 bases in between. CDR3 region: CASSSYGTPNQPQHF. CDR3 sequence (DNA): TGTGCCAGCAGTTCGTACGGGACACCCAATCAGCCCCAGCATTTT. Using reference TRBV28 and TRBJ1-5 for the parts outside the CDR3, the full variable domain is DVKVTQSSRYLVKRTGEKVFLECVQDMDHENMFWYRQDPGLGLRLIYFSYDVKMKEKGDIPEGYSVSREKKERFSLILESASTNQTSMYLCASSSYGTPNQPQHFGDGTRLSIL.

This rearrangement joins TRBV11-2 to TRBJ1-6, with TRBD1 matching 9 bases. Trimming at V came to 5 bases and at J to 8 bases, leaving 4 bases not matched to a gene. Germline V gene sequence: CDR1 SGHAT, CDR2 FQNNGV. The CDR3 length is 14 residues. The CDR3 DNA follows: TGTGCCAGCAGCCAAAGACAGGGGGATTCACCCCTCCACTTT. It specifies CASSQRQGDSPLHF.

The genes are TRBV6-6 and TRBJ1-2; D perhaps matches TRBD1 (5 bases). Per germline, CDR1 MNHNY and CDR2 SVGAGI (reference sequence). V was cut by 2 bases and J by 0 bases, with 10 bases left in between. The CDR3 is made up of 15 amino acids. Here the CDR3 reads CASSYMTDPNYGYTF. The CDR3, as DNA: TGTGCCAGCAGTTACATGACAGACCCTAACTATGGCTACACCTTC.

The chain uses TRBV18 and TRBJ2-7; D not certain. Per the germline V gene, CDR1 is KGHSH and CDR2 is LQKENI. Deletions cut 4 bases from V and 7 bases from J, with 11 bases between. The CDR3 length is 12 residues. This CDR3 reads CASSRPSGEQYF. CDR3 coding DNA: TGTGCCAGCTCACGCCCATCCGGGGAGCAGTACTTC.

This clone was seen more than once but under ten times. This chain joins TRBV4-3 and TRBJ2-1; tentative D call: TRBD1 (6 bases). Deletions cut 3 bases from V and 6 bases from J, with 21 bases between. This CDR3 is built from 17 residues. The germline CDR1 and CDR2 sequences are LGHNA and YSLEER. The DNA of the CDR3 is TGCGCCAGCAGCCAGAACCCCGGCAGGGGTACGGGCAATGAGCAGTTCTTC. This encodes CASSQNPGRGTGNEQFF.

This chain joins TRBV7-3 and TRBJ1-6; 7 bases line up with TRBD1. V lost 2 bases to trimming and J lost 7 bases; unmatched junction nucleotides: 5. CDR3 length equals 15 residues. Germline-derived CDR1 and CDR2 are SGHTA and FQGTGA. The chain's CDR3 is CASSLQARGNSPLHF. DNA of the CDR3: TGTGCCAGCAGCTTACAAGCCAGGGGGAATTCACCCCTCCACTTT.

The chain is built from TRBV5-1 and TRBJ2-3, with no clear D. Germline assignment: CDR1 SGHRS and CDR2 YFSETQ. V gave up 4 bases and J gave up 6 bases, with 12 bases separating them. The CDR3 spans 13 residues. For the CDR3, the DNA is TGCGCCAGCAGCCTAGGAATCGGGGATACGCAGTATTTT. As protein: CASSLGIGDTQYF.

This chain uses TRBV5-4 with TRBJ2-3; tentative D call: TRBD1 (6 bases). V lost 3 bases and J lost 0, with 14 bases in between. Looked up from germline, CDR1 is SGHNT and CDR2 is YYREEE (reference sequence). The CDR3 is 16 amino acids. In DNA, the CDR3 is TGTGCCAGCAGCTCTGGACAGACGAAGAGCACAGATACGCAGTATTTT. This encodes CASSSGQTKSTDTQYF.

This clone was detected only once. This chain joins TRBV6-5 and TRBJ2-5, with D perhaps TRBD2 (5 bases). Germline V gene data show CDR1 as MNHEY and CDR2 as SVGAGI. Trimming took 5 bases from V and 5 from J, leaving 15 bases between them. This CDR3 has 14 amino acids. The CDR3 DNA reads TGTGCCAGCAGTCTTGCGGGCTTTGGGGAGACCCAGTACTTC. It is translated as CASSLAGFGETQYF.

V is TRBV11-2 and J is TRBJ2-1; 7 bases are shared with TRBD2. The CDR3 is 15 residues long. Germline assignment: CDR1 SGHAT and CDR2 FQNNGV. Germline trimming cut 0 bases from V and 4 bases from J; bases unmatched to any gene: 3. This CDR3 reads CASSLEAGQYNEQFF. The CDR3 DNA is TGTGCCAGCAGCTTAGAAGCGGGGCAGTACAATGAGCAGTTCTTC.

The genes are TRBV5-4 and TRBJ2-1; TRBD2 matches at 7 bases. J was trimmed by 3 bases and V by 3 bases; bases with no gene match: 6. CDR3 length equals 15 residues. Germline V gives CDR1 SGHNT, CDR2 YYREEE (reference sequence). The CDR3 loop reads CASSSGTTDYNEQFF. CDR3 in DNA: TGTGCCAGCAGCTCCGGGACTACCGACTACAATGAGCAGTTCTTC. Filled out from reference TRBV5-4 and TRBJ2-1, the complete variable domain reads ETGVTQSPTHLIKTRGQQVTLRCSSQSGHNTVSWYQQALGQGPQFIFQYYREEENGRGNFPPRFSGLQFPNYSSELNVNALELDDSALYLCASSSGTTDYNEQFFGPGTRLTVL.

The chain employs TRBV7-9 and TRBJ2-3; tentative D call: TRBD2 (5 bases). The germline V gene has CDR1 SEHNR and CDR2 FQNEAQ (reference sequence). This CDR3 spans 13 amino acids. V was cut by 3 bases and J by 6 bases, with 10 bases left in between. As DNA, the CDR3 is TGTGCCAGCAGCTTCGGGATCGTTGATACGCAGTATTTT. Residues: CASSFGIVDTQYF.

This chain links TRBV19 with TRBJ2-3; 8 nucleotides line up with TRBD1. Germline-derived CDR1 and CDR2 are LNHDA and SQIVND (reference sequence). V trimming: 3 bases; J trimming: 3 bases; junction bases outside the gene matches: 8. This CDR3 contains 16 residues. The CDR3 protein is CASSMGTGLGTDTQYF. Here the CDR3 DNA reads TGTGCCAGTAGTATGGGGACAGGATTGGGGACAGATACGCAGTATTTT.

This clone appeared many times. This sample includes further DNA sequences coding for the same CDR3. The V gene is TRBV25-1, the J gene TRBJ1-2; D not certain. CDR1 is MGHDK, CDR2 SYGVNS, per germline. The CDR3 has 12 residues. Deletions cut 2 bases from V and 4 bases from J, with 5 bases between. This chain's CDR3 is CASSEGSYGYTF. CDR3 bases: TGTGCCAGCAGTGAAGGCTCCTATGGCTACACCTTC.